This T cell receptor beta chain was found in a study of T-cell reconstitution after alpha-beta-depleted transplantation in children. The CDR3 has 14 amino acids. The ends were cut back, 2 bases at V and 0 bases at J, with 5 bases in the middle. Germline V lookup: CDR1 KGHSH, CDR2 LQKENI. The library targeted TCRbeta and was prepared with unique molecular identifiers. From the PCR reads, TCRdb called clonotypes with MiXCR, one entry per CDR3 protein. The repertoire holds roughly 500,000 distinct CDR3 sequences, with approximately 12% as singletons. The source was PBMCs from the stem cell graft donor, collected from the stem cell graft. The source is a human donor who donated a stem cell graft to a child with combined immunodeficiency. The rearrangement uses TRBV18 and TRBJ1-5; D is unclear. CDR3 nucleotides: TGTGCCAGCTCACCAGGGGTTAGCAATCAGCCCCAGCATTTT. It codes for CASSPGVSNQPQHF.